The clone carrying this T cell receptor beta chain was observed many times. The antigen remains unidentified. This entry comes from a study of T cells after yellow fever vaccination. Study in general: Where fractions had low cell numbers, libraries were prepared from them with the SMART-Seq v4 Ultra Low Input RNA kit.

Study-level results: Subsequent booster samples again held most clones from primary vaccination (96% CD4, roughly 91% CD8). From the bulk population, abundant clonotypes could contaminate and appear within FACS-sorted repertoires.

The V end lost 3 bases, the J end lost 2 bases, and 10 bases lay between the germline ends. Germline CDR1 KGHSH, CDR2 LQKENI. The CDR3 spans 14 residues. Template-switching 5'RACE yielded the TCR cDNA; a universal primer site and UMIs were added in the process. TCRdb itself ran the 5' RACE reads through MiXCR, one entry per CDR3 protein. The sample has about 260,000 distinct CDR3 sequences; 5.2% are singletons. The sequencing here drew on CD4+ T cells sorted from PBMCs, taken on the day of the yellow fever booster vaccination. The chain is built from TRBV18 and TRBJ2-5, with D possibly being TRBD1 or TRBD2 (5 bases each). This receptor was identified in a man aged 18 to 30 who received the YFV17D yellow fever vaccine. Written as DNA, the CDR3 is TGTGCCAGCTCACCCCGGAGGACACAAGAGACCCAGTACTTC. It translates to CASSPRRTQETQYF.